Listed here are 6 T cell receptor beta chains from one sample, sequenced in a study of shared clonotypes between healthy human individuals. Sequenced by immunoSEQ multiplex PCR; TCRdb stores in-frame clones only, minus some. The table lists about 2,200,000 clones, approximately 94% of them singletons, with more than 1.5% in the top ten. Selected positively for CCR7 and CD45RO-negative, naive CD8 cells excluded terminally differentiated effector memory CD45RA+ cells. The sample comprised naive CD8+ T cells from PBMCs. The receptors stem from a young man in good health. Some clones in this sample may be carry-over from other donors' samples.

The rearrangement links TRBV5-1 to TRBJ2-1; TRBD1 aligns across 7 bases. Losses at the gene ends were 0 bases for V and 10 bases for J; bases not matched to a gene: 13. This CDR3 is built from 16 residues. The germline gives CDR1 SGHRS, CDR2 YFSETQ. The CDR3 sequence is CASSLGQGEVGYEQFF. CDR3 bases: TGCGCCAGCAGCTTGGGACAGGGTGAGGTTGGGTACGAGCAGTTCTTC.

The rearrangement joins TRBV6-5 to TRBJ2-1; the match to TRBD1 covers 10 bases. V shed 0 bases, J shed 7 bases, and the junction held 3 bases outside the gene matches. CDR3 length: 15 amino acids. The germline gives CDR1 MNHEY, CDR2 SVGAGI. Here the CDR3 reads CASSYSRTGGNEQFF. The CDR3, as DNA: TGTGCCAGCAGTTACTCTCGGACAGGGGGAAATGAGCAGTTCTTC.

The genes are TRBV4-1 and TRBJ2-7, with D perhaps matching TRBD1 (5 bases). Trimming removed 6 bases from V and 5 bases from J, with 26 bases in between. The V gene's germline CDR1 is MGHRA and CDR2 YSYEKL. This CDR3 spans 17 amino acids. CDR3 sequence (DNA): TGCGCCAGCAGACTCACCTCAGGGCCCACAGTAACGAACGAGCAGTACTTC. Protein sequence: CASRLTSGPTVTNEQYF.

The J gene is TRBJ2-1, the V gene TRBV7-6; D may be TRBD2 (6 bases). Looked up from germline, CDR1 is SGHVS and CDR2 is FNYEAQ. Trimming shortened V by 2 bases and J by 8 bases, and 16 bases separated the two germline ends. This CDR3 is built from 15 residues. In DNA form, the CDR3 reads TGTGCCAGCAGCTTATCGCGGGGACCGGTGGATGAGCAGTTCTTC. Its protein product is CASSLSRGPVDEQFF.

This sequence joins TRBV5-6 and TRBJ1-5, with 7 bases identical to TRBD1. J was trimmed by 5 bases and V by 1 base; bases with no gene match: 12. CDR3 length equals 17 residues. CDR1 is SGHDT and CDR2 is YYEEEE in the germline V gene. This chain's CDR3 is CASSLNLRGPGDQPQHF. CDR3 DNA: TGTGCCAGCAGCTTGAATTTAAGGGGGCCAGGGGATCAGCCCCAGCATTTT.

V is TRBV11-2 and J is TRBJ1-3; D is possibly TRBD1 (5 bases). Trimming took 1 base from V and 3 from J, leaving 10 bases between them. Looked up from germline, CDR1 is SGHAT and CDR2 is FQNNGV. This CDR3 spans 15 amino acids. The CDR3 nucleotides read TGTGCCAGCAGCTTAGGGGCAGGGATTGGAAACACCATATATTTT. This translates into CASSLGAGIGNTIYF.